Presented here are 7 T cell receptor beta chains from one specimen sequenced in a study of cytomegalovirus exposure and HLA in healthy donors (dated by TCRdb to about 2017). Library method: the immunoSEQ multiplex PCR assay. The multiplex PCR relied on a mix of 60 forward primers for TCR Vbeta segments and 13 reverse primers for TCR Jbeta segments. TCRdb mirrors the immuneACCESS table, restricted to in-frame sequences. Some clones are absent from its copies; in checked studies, under half trace to an unresolved V gene, and the reason for the others is unknown. This sample lists roughly 130,000 clones; roughly 78% were detected once. The leading ten clones occupy 3% to 4% of the sample. Material for sequencing was PBMCs. The receptors shown here come from a male donor in good health and CMV-seronegative.

The gene calls are TRBV30 and TRBJ1-2, with D possibly matching TRBD1 (5 bases). Germline V gives CDR1 GTSNPN, CDR2 SVGIG (reference sequence). The CDR3 is made up of 14 amino acids. Trimming removed 3 bases from V and 7 bases from J, with 18 bases in between. CDR3 residues: CAWRWDFHGSGYTF. CDR3 sequence (DNA): TGTGCCTGGAGATGGGACTTCCACGGGAGTGGCTACACCTTC.

DNA for the CDR3: TGTGCCAGCAGAATGGGGGGACACAATGAGCAGTTCTTC. Its translation: CASRMGGHNEQFF. The chain carries TRBV13 and TRBJ2-1; tentatively, D is TRBD2 (6 bases). The CDR3 runs 13 residues. CDR1 is PRHDT, CDR2 FYEKMQ, per germline (reference sequence). Trimming shortened V by 6 bases and J by 5 bases, and 11 bases separated the two germline ends. Filled out from reference TRBV13 and TRBJ2-1, the complete variable domain reads AAGVIQSPRHLIKEKRETATLKCYPIPRHDTVYWYQQGPGQDPQFLISFYEKMQSDKGSIPDRFSAQQFSDYHSELNMSSLELGDSALYFCASRMGGHNEQFFGPGTRLTVL.

This sequence joins TRBV5-1 and TRBJ2-3; 9 nucleotides match TRBD2. The CDR3 totals 18 residues. The V and J ends lost 2 bases and 3 bases, in that order; junction bases with no gene match: 13. CDR1 and CDR2 (germline): SGHRS, YFSETQ. CDR3 sequence reads: CASSLEGAGGRGTDTQYF. The CDR3 DNA follows: TGCGCCAGCAGCTTAGAGGGAGCGGGAGGTCGTGGGACAGATACGCAGTATTTT.

The chain employs TRBV27 and TRBJ2-2; D might be TRBD1 (6 bases). This CDR3 has 14 residues. Per the germline V gene, CDR1 is MNHEY and CDR2 is SMNVEV (reference sequence). V dropped 5 bases and J dropped 5 bases, with 12 bases sitting between them. CDR3 residues: CASSLLQGTGELFF. The CDR3 nucleotides are TGTGCCAGCAGTCTCCTGCAGGGGACCGGGGAGCTGTTTTTT.

This clone appeared a few times. The chain uses TRBV2 and TRBJ2-3, with 9 bases matching TRBD2. CDR3 size: 14 residues. V lost 10 bases to trimming and J lost 2 bases; unmatched junction nucleotides: 7. Per the germline V gene, CDR1 is SNHLY and CDR2 is FYNNEI. The CDR3 nucleotides are TGTGCCACCATAGCGGGAGCACACACAGATACGCAGTATTTT. It codes for CATIAGAHTDTQYF.

This chain uses TRBV5-4 with TRBJ2-3; tentative D call: TRBD2 (6 bases). Trimming cost V 4 bases and J 1 base, with 13 bases left between them. The CDR3 has 15 amino acids. Germline V gene sequence: CDR1 SGHNT, CDR2 YYREEE (reference sequence). CDR3 sequence: CASSQDPGGTDTQYF. The CDR3 nucleotides are TGTGCCAGCAGCCAAGATCCGGGGGGCACAGATACGCAGTATTTT.

This clone was observed a few times. The rearrangement uses TRBV19 and TRBJ1-3; tentative D call: TRBD1 (5 bases). This CDR3 has 16 amino acids. V dropped 2 bases and J dropped 0 bases, with 11 bases sitting between them. Germline V gives CDR1 LNHDA, CDR2 SQIVND (reference sequence). The CDR3 sequence is CASSIPTGVSGNTIYF. CDR3 bases: TGTGCCAGTAGTATACCGACGGGGGTCTCTGGAAACACCATATATTTT.